This T cell receptor beta chain appears in the sequencing data of a study of blood T cells in healthy people across ages. The germline V gene encodes CDR1 MDHEN and CDR2 SYDVKM. V was trimmed by 5 bases and J by 2 bases, leaving 15 bases between them. CDR3 length equals 15 residues. The use of a sample-barcoded 5' primer and a J-beta primer mix characterized a second PCR of roughly 6 to 11 cycles. TCRdb re-derived calls from the 5' RACE reads in MiXCR, one entry per CDR3 protein. The table includes fewer than 2 million distinct CDR3 sequences, 35% to 50% detected once. Sequencing input: blood. The chain couples TRBV28 to TRBJ1-1; possibly TRBD1 for D (6 bases). This TCR came from a human donor in good health. CDR3 in amino acids: CASSLLNRANTEAFF. The CDR3 bases are TGTGCCAGCAGTCTTCTCAACAGGGCTAACACTGAAGCTTTCTTT.